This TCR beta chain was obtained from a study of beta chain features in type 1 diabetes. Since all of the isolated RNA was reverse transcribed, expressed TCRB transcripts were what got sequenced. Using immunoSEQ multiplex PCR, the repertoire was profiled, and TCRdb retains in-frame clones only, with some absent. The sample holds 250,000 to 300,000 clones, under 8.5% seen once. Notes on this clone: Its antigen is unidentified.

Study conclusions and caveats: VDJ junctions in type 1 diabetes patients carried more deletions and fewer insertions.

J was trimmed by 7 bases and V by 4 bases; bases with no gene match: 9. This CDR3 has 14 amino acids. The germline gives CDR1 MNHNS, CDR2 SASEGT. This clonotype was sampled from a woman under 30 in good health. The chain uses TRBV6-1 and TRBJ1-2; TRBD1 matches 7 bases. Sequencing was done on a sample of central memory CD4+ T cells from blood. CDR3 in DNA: TGTGCCAGCAGTGTTCCCAGGGGGGGCGGTGGCTACACCTTC. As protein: CASSVPRGGGGYTF.